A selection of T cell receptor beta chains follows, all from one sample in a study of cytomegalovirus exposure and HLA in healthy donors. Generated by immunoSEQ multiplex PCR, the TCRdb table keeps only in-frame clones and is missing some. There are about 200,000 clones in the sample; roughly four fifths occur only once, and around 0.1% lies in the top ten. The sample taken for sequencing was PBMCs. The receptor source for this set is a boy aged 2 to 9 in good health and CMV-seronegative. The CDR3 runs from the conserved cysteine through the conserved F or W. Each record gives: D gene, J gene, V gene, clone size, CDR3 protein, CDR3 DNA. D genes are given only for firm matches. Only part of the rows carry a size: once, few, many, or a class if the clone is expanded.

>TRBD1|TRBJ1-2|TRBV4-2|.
CASSQVQGDGYTF
TGTGCCAGCAGCCAAGTCCAGGGGGATGGCTACACCTTC
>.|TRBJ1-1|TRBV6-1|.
CASSEDRVYTEAFF
TGTGCCAGCAGTGAAGACAGGGTTTACACTGAAGCTTTCTTT
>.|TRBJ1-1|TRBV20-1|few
CSAGPLAEAFF
TGCAGTGCGGGGCCTCTCGCTGAAGCTTTCTTT
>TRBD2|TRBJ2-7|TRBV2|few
CASSEASGGGWEQYF
TGTGCCAGCAGTGAGGCTAGCGGGGGGGGATGGGAGCAGTACTTC
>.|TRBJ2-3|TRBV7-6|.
CASSLGRGDTQYF
TGTGCCAGCAGCTTGGGCCGGGGAGATACGCAGTATTTT
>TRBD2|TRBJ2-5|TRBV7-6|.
CASSSRRGAPYF
TGTGCCAGCAGCTCGCGGCGGGGGGCCCCGTACTTC
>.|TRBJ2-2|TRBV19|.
CASRALGPGELFF
TGTGCCAGTAGGGCGCTTGGGCCCGGGGAGCTGTTTTTT
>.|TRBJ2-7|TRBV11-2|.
CASSLLPGPYEQYF
TGTGCCAGCAGCTTACTCCCAGGCCCATACGAGCAGTACTTC
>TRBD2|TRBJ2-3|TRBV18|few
CASSPGKAGRDTQYF
TGTGCCAGCTCACCAGGGAAAGCGGGGAGAGATACGCAGTATTTT
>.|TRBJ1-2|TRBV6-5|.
CASSYSKGGDGYTF
TGTGCCAGCAGTTACTCGAAAGGGGGGGACGGCTACACCTTC
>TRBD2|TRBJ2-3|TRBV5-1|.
CASSMGTSGGRSTDTQYF
TGCGCCAGCAGCATGGGGACTAGCGGGGGGCGAAGCACAGATACGCAGTATTTT
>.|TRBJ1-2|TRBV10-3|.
CATSREGTYGYTF
TGTGCCACCTCCCGCGAGGGGACATATGGCTACACCTTC
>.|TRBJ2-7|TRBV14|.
CASSRSAGSYEQYF
TGTGCCAGCAGCCGTTCGGCAGGCTCCTACGAGCAGTACTTC
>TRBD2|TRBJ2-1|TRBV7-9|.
CASSPPGGNEQFF
TGTGCCAGCAGCCCCCCGGGGGGCAATGAGCAGTTCTTC
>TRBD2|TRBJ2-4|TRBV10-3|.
CAISEGLAAGNIQYF
TGTGCCATCAGTGAGGGACTAGCGGCCGGGAACATTCAGTACTTC
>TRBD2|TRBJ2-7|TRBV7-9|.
CASSPPAGRSYEQYF
TGTGCCAGCAGCCCTCCAGCGGGGCGCTCCTACGAGCAGTACTTC
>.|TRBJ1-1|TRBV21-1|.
CASTSRDRDNTEAFF
TGTGCCAGCACCTCCCGGGACAGGGACAACACTGAAGCTTTCTTT
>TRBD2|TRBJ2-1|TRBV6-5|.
CASSSLAGLYNEQFF
TGTGCCAGCAGTTCACTAGCGGGGCTCTACAATGAGCAGTTCTTC
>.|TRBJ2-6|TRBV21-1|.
CASSSQKDCRDIISGANVLTF
TGTGCCAGCAGCTCGCAAAAGGACTGCAGGGACATTATCTCCGGGGCCAACGTCCTGACTTTC
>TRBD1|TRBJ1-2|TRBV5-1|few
CASSFGQGNNGYTF
TGCGCCAGCAGCTTTGGACAGGGTAACAATGGCTACACCTTC
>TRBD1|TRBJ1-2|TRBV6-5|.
CASSYSGQGSYGYTF
TGTGCCAGCAGTTACTCGGGACAGGGTTCCTATGGCTACACCTTC
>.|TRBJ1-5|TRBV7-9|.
CASSPGSNQPQHF
TGTGCCAGCAGCCCCGGTAGCAATCAGCCCCAGCATTTT
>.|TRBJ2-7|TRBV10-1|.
CASRATYEQYF
TGCGCCAGCAGGGCCACCTACGAGCAGTACTTC
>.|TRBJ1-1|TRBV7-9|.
CAIPPPVVNTEAFF
TGTGCCATCCCCCCCCCGGTAGTGAACACTGAAGCTTTCTTT
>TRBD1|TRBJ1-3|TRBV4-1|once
CASSQPTGTNTIYF
TGCGCCAGCAGCCAACCGACAGGGACAAACACCATATATTTT
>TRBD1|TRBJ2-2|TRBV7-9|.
CASTQQGAVTGELFF
TGTGCCAGCACCCAACAGGGGGCCGTCACCGGGGAGCTGTTTTTT
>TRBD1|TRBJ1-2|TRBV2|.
CASSPGQYGYTF
TGTGCCAGCAGTCCGGGACAGTATGGCTACACCTTC